Reported below is one T cell receptor beta chain. What it binds is unknown. Assay: immunoSEQ multiplex PCR; the TCRdb copy retains only in-frame clones and omits some. Counted here are 560,000 or so clones, 95% to 97% occurring once; the ten biggest clones make up 0.11%. This sample stems from a study of shared clonotypes between healthy human individuals. At the level of the study: The composition of the donors was two women and three men aged 18 to 49. Per donor, CD8 memory used one plate, CD8 naive used two, CD4 memory used three and CD4 naive used three. General study results and limits: Researchers found naive subsets generally carried larger estimated richness than memory subsets.

Terminally differentiated effector memory CD45RA+ cells were left out of the naive CD8 fraction, which was CD45RO-negative and positively selected for CCR7. This CDR3 is 16 amino acids long. V lost 6 bases and J 5 bases, leaving 22 bases between the germline ends. Germline V gene lookup returns CDR1 ENHRY and CDR2 SYGVKD. V and J are TRBV10-3 and TRBJ1-1; D unresolved. This clonotype was sampled from a woman aged 25 to 45 in good health. The specimen sequenced was naive CD8+ T cells sorted from blood. In DNA form, the CDR3 reads TGTGCCATCAGCCAACGCCCGGGAAGGGAATGGACTGAAGCTTTCTTT. Its protein is CAISQRPGREWTEAFF.